The 23 T cell receptor beta chains presented below share a single source sample, sequenced in a study of control samples from healthy donors and cancer patients. Assay used: immunoSEQ multiplex PCR; TCRdb lists only in-frame clones, some missing. This table has about 70,000 clones, 84% appearing once. Sequenced input: PBMCs. Receptors were obtained from a woman between 45 and 60 years old with lung cancer.

This clone appeared a few times. The chain employs TRBV7-9 and TRBJ1-6, with D perhaps TRBD1 (6 bases). Germline lookup yields CDR1 SEHNR and CDR2 FQNEAQ (reference sequence). The V end was cut by 4 bases, the J end by 7 bases, with 23 bases between. The CDR3 runs 18 residues. The CDR3 protein is CASSSGWPRGGANSPLHF. The CDR3 DNA is TGTGCCAGCAGCTCTGGTTGGCCCAGGGGAGGGGCGAATTCACCCCTCCACTTT.

V usage is TRBV19 and J usage is TRBJ1-1, with TRBD1 as a possible D gene (5 bases). The CDR3 loop spans 16 amino acids. In germline, CDR1 is LNHDA, CDR2 SQIVND (reference sequence). V was shortened by 2 bases and J by 4 bases, with 17 bases between the two germline ends. CDR3 nucleotides: TGTGCCAGTAGTATAAGGGCCGCAGGGACGGCCACTGAAGCTTTCTTT. Translated, it gives CASSIRAAGTATEAFF.

On this clone: Other DNA sequences within the sample encode an identical CDR3. The genes are TRBV11-3 and TRBJ1-1, with D uncertain. CDR1 and CDR2 from the germline V gene are SGHNT and YENEEA. The CDR3 extends over 13 amino acids. Trimming stripped 1 base from V and 1 base from J, with 4 bases between. DNA of the CDR3: TGTGCCAGCAGCTTAGGCGGGAACACTGAAGCTTTCTTT. Protein sequence: CASSLGGNTEAFF.

This chain links TRBV29-1 with TRBJ1-2; 7 bases map to TRBD1. V lost 6 bases and J lost 8; bases outside the gene matches: 18. The CDR3 is 15 amino acids. Germline lookup yields CDR1 SQVTM and CDR2 ANQGSEA. CDR3 sequence reads: CSVDQGVGRDGGYTF. For the CDR3, the DNA is TGCAGCGTGGACCAGGGGGTAGGACGGGACGGGGGCTACACCTTC.

V is TRBV4-1 and J is TRBJ2-2, with D perhaps matching TRBD1 (6 bases). The CDR3 has 18 residues. Germline V gene lookup returns CDR1 MGHRA and CDR2 YSYEKL. Trimming left V 4 bases short and J 6 bases short, with 24 bases between. Here the CDR3 DNA reads TGCGCCAGCAGCCTCGATCCTAGGGGGAGTTCCGCGGCCGGGGAGCTGTTTTTT. Its translation is CASSLDPRGSSAAGELFF.

The CDR3 here is CASSKGLDAEAFF. The DNA of the CDR3 is TGCGCCAGCAGCAAGGGCCTGGATGCTGAAGCTTTCTTT. The rearrangement uses TRBV4-1 and TRBJ1-1, with no clear D. This CDR3 is built from 13 residues. From germline, CDR1 is MGHRA and CDR2 YSYEKL. The ends were cut back, 5 bases at V and 6 bases at J, with 13 bases in the middle.

The chain couples TRBV18 to TRBJ1-1; 8 positions agree with TRBD1. The CDR3 extends over 14 amino acids. Germline V gene sequence: CDR1 KGHSH, CDR2 LQKENI. Trimming removed 2 bases from V and 1 base from J; junction bases left unmatched: 0. CDR3 in DNA: TGTGCCAGCTCACCAGACAGGGGGAACACTGAAGCTTTCTTT. Its translation: CASSPDRGNTEAFF.

This chain connects TRBV7-2 to TRBJ2-3; 7 bases match TRBD2. Germline values: CDR1 SGHTA, CDR2 FQGNSA. The CDR3 is made up of 15 amino acids. Trimming cost V 5 bases and J 5 bases; bases outside gene matches: 10. Here the CDR3 DNA reads TGTGCCAGCAGCGCAGGCCTGGGACTAATAGATACGCAGTATTTT. It is translated as CASSAGLGLIDTQYF. The full variable domain, in which reference TRBV7-2 and TRBJ2-3 provide the parts outside the CDR3, is GAGVSQSPSNKVTEKGKDVELRCDPISGHTALYWYRQSLGQGLEFLIYFQGNSAPDKSGLPSDRFSAERTGGSVSTLTIQRTQQEDSAVYLCASSAGLGLIDTQYFGPGTRLTVL.

This rearrangement joins TRBV3-1 (or the pseudogene TRBV3-2) to TRBJ1-2; D gene uncertain. CDR1 LGHDT and CDR2 YNNKEL come from the germline V gene (reference sequence). Deletions cut 5 bases from V and 4 bases from J, with 8 bases between. The CDR3 extends over 12 amino acids. CDR3 region: CASSAGTYGYTF. The CDR3 nucleotides are TGTGCCAGCAGCGCCGGAACCTATGGCTACACCTTC.

The rearrangement links TRBV19 to TRBJ1-5, with 7 positions matching TRBD1. V gave up 3 bases and J gave up 0 bases; unmatched junction bases: 5. CDR3 length: 16 residues. Germline V gene lookup returns CDR1 LNHDA and CDR2 SQIVND (reference sequence). The CDR3: CASSIPRQGSNQPQHF. The DNA of the CDR3 is TGTGCCAGTAGTATTCCCAGACAGGGTAGCAATCAGCCCCAGCATTTT.

This clone came up a few times. The rearrangement joins TRBV11-2 to TRBJ1-1, with D unresolved. The CDR3 spans 14 residues. V gave up 0 bases and J gave up 0 bases, with 5 bases separating them. Germline V gives CDR1 SGHAT, CDR2 FQNNGV. The CDR3, as DNA: TGTGCCAGCAGCTTAGAGTACCTGAACACTGAAGCTTTCTTT. It is translated as CASSLEYLNTEAFF.

The chain combines TRBV5-5 with TRBJ1-5; weak D call: TRBD1 (6 bases). CDR1 and CDR2 (germline): SGHKS, YYEKEE (reference sequence). V lost 2 bases to trimming and J lost 2 bases, with 11 bases between them. The CDR3 has 15 amino acids. The CDR3 DNA sequence: TGTGCCAGCAGCTTAGATGACAGGCGCAATCAGCCCCAGCATTTT. It specifies CASSLDDRRNQPQHF.

V usage is TRBV28 and J usage is TRBJ2-5; D might be TRBD2 (5 bases). The CDR3 sequence is 13 residues long. With 2 bases removed from V and 5 bases from J, the gap between germline ends came to 9 bases. CDR1 is MDHEN and CDR2 is SYDVKM in the germline V gene. Written as DNA, the CDR3 is TGTGCCAGCAGTTTAGAGGGTCGGGAGACCCAGTACTTC. This gives the protein CASSLEGRETQYF.

This clone rates as medium-sized. V usage is TRBV29-1 and J usage is TRBJ2-7, with no clear D. With 3 bases removed from V and 2 bases from J, the gap between germline ends came to 14 bases. This CDR3 has 14 amino acids. Germline CDR1 reads SQVTM; CDR2 reads ANQGSEA. The CDR3 spells CSVDSFGSTYEQYF. In DNA, the CDR3 is TGCAGCGTTGACTCGTTTGGCAGCACCTACGAGCAGTACTTC.

This sequence joins TRBV2 and TRBJ2-4; unclear D gene. This CDR3 region has 13 residues. Trimming removed 7 bases at V and 8 bases at J, with 15 bases between. CDR1 is SNHLY, CDR2 FYNNEI, per germline. DNA for the CDR3: TGTGCCAGCACCTTCATGATCCGGGACATTCAGTACTTC. This sequence encodes CASTFMIRDIQYF.

CDR3 DNA sequence: TGTGCCACCCGGGAGGCCCCCAGCGCTTTCTTT. Amino acid sequence: CATREAPSAFF. The rearrangement joins TRBV2 to TRBJ1-1, with D unclear. CDR3 length equals 11 residues. The germline V gene encodes CDR1 SNHLY and CDR2 FYNNEI. V was cut by 10 bases and J by 11 bases, with 17 bases left in between. Based on the CDR3 plus reference TRBV2 and TRBJ1-1, the full variable domain is EPEVTQTPSHQVTQMGQEVILRCVPISNHLYFYWYRQILGQKVEFLVSFYNNEISEKSEIFDDQFSVERPDGSNFTLKIRSTKLEDSAMYFCATREAPSAFFGQGTRLTVV.

V is TRBV29-1 and J is TRBJ2-5; weak D call: TRBD1 (6 bases). The V gene lost 7 bases and the J gene lost 1 base, with 10 bases spanning the gap. The CDR3 extends over 12 amino acids. The V gene's germline CDR1 is SQVTM and CDR2 ANQGSEA. The CDR3 sequence is CSGTATQETQYF. CDR3 in DNA: TGCAGCGGGACAGCTACCCAAGAGACCCAGTACTTC.

V gene TRBV19 combines with J gene TRBJ2-7; 7 bases fit TRBD2. Per the germline V gene, CDR1 is LNHDA and CDR2 is SQIVND (reference sequence). The J segment lost 0 bases and the V segment lost 3 bases, leaving 5 bases of the junction unmatched. CDR3 length equals 15 residues. The CDR3 nucleotides read TGTGCCAGTAGTATCCGGGGGGTCGGCTCCTACGAGCAGTACTTC. Translated: CASSIRGVGSYEQYF.

The V and J genes are TRBV7-2 and TRBJ1-1; 7 bases align to TRBD1. The CDR3 covers 13 residues. V lost 2 bases and J lost 8; bases outside the gene matches: 5. CDR1 and CDR2 from the germline V gene are SGHTA and FQGNSA. CDR3 nucleotides: TGTGCCAGCAGCTTAAAGGGGGCAACCGAAGCTTTCTTT. Translation gives CASSLKGATEAFF.

The rearrangement joins TRBV7-9 to TRBJ1-2, with TRBD1 matching 11 bases. CDR3 length: 17 amino acids. Trimming at V came to 1 base and at J to 1 base, leaving 5 bases not matched to a gene. CDR1 is SEHNR, CDR2 FQNEAQ, per germline (reference sequence). The chain's CDR3 is CASSLGGQGVFNYGYTF. The CDR3 nucleotides read TGTGCCAGCAGCTTAGGGGGACAGGGGGTTTTTAACTATGGCTACACCTTC.

The rearrangement joins TRBV24-1 to TRBJ1-5; D is uncertain. V was cut by 6 bases and J by 2 bases, with 13 bases left in between. Germline V gene lookup returns CDR1 KGHDR and CDR2 SFDVKD. This CDR3 has 15 amino acids. CDR3: CATSTGESGNQPQHF. CDR3 coding DNA: TGTGCCACCAGTACCGGGGAGTCGGGCAATCAGCCCCAGCATTTT.

This chain uses TRBV5-1 with TRBJ2-2, with 7 bases that match TRBD1. CDR3 length equals 14 residues. Germline values: CDR1 SGHRS, CDR2 YFSETQ. Losses at the gene ends were 4 bases for V and 0 bases for J; bases not matched to a gene: 0. As DNA, the CDR3 is TGCGCCAGCAGCGACAGGGCGAACACCGGGGAGCTGTTTTTT. Its protein product is CASSDRANTGELFF.

This clone was seen a handful of times. The chain joins TRBV2 to TRBJ2-4, with TRBD1 matching 7 bases. This CDR3 has 18 amino acids. Germline loops: CDR1 SNHLY, CDR2 FYNNEI. The junction had 14 bases not matched to a gene; V was cut back by 5 bases and J by 1 base. The CDR3 DNA reads TGTGCCAGCAGTCCGATCGGTACAGGGGTTGGGGCCAAAAACATTCAGTACTTC. Residues: CASSPIGTGVGAKNIQYF.